The T cell receptor (beta chain) under discussion was sequenced for a study of T cells in localized non-small cell lung cancer. Findings of the study overall: Patients showing higher blood T cell density tended to see longer overall survival.

The CDR3 is 18 amino acids. V lost 2 bases and J lost 5, with 22 bases in between. Assay used: immunoSEQ multiplex PCR; TCRdb lists only in-frame clones, some missing. The sample shows 33,000 or so clones, around 79% of them seen only once. Details on this clone: Antigen specificity is unknown.

This sequence originates from a male donor at least 60 years old with stage III squamous cell lung carcinoma. This sample comprised peripheral blood, obtained before any cancer treatment. The chain uses TRBV23-1 and TRBJ2-1, with D tentatively TRBD2 (6 bases). TRBV23-1 counts as an open reading frame of uncertain function. CDR3 protein: CASSQKDPGGYLDNEQFF. The CDR3 nucleotides are TGCGCCAGCAGTCAAAAGGACCCCGGGGGATATTTAGACAATGAGCAGTTCTTC.